The 24 T cell receptor beta chains below come from one sample, sequenced in a study of diagnostic markers for celiac disease. With the reads reprocessed, TCRdb shows one record per CDR3 protein and no DNA. The sample totals several thousand distinct CDR3 sequences. The sequencing input was either unsorted cells or a sorted T cell fraction (not recorded which). Source of these receptors: a human donor. This table probably holds off-target reads from a library built for another chain.

The CDR3 sequence: CASSLSAGGGGANVLTF. This chain links TRBV7-9 with TRBJ2-6; TCRdb indicates TRBD1, and absent DNA this call remains unverified. CDR1 is SEHNR, CDR2 FQNEAQ, per germline (reference sequence). The CDR3 consists of 17 residues.

This sequence joins TRBV28 and TRBJ2-1; TCRdb selects TRBD2, and the lack of DNA leaves this call unchecked. CDR3 length: 17 residues. The V gene's germline CDR1 is MDHEN and CDR2 SYDVKM. The CDR3 here is CASSFPRGGLGVDEQFF.

CDR3: CASSPGGLTDTQYF. V usage is TRBV18 and J usage is TRBJ2-3; TCRdb picks TRBD1, but there is no DNA to check that call. Looked up from germline, CDR1 is KGHSH and CDR2 is LQKENI. This CDR3 has 14 amino acids.

By frequency, this clonotype is medium-sized. The genes are TRBV2 and TRBJ2-3; the TCRdb D gene call, TRBD2, has no DNA to confirm it. The germline gives CDR1 SNHLY, CDR2 FYNNEI. The CDR3 has 18 residues. This CDR3 reads CASSGLVTSGSSTDTQYF.

The rearrangement links TRBV7-3 to TRBJ2-3. The CDR3 is 13 residues long. Germline V gene sequence: CDR1 SGHTA, CDR2 FQGTGA. The chain's CDR3 is CASSLDGTDTQYF.

This clonotype is classed as medium-sized (0.01 to 0.1%) by frequency. The chain links TRBV18 to TRBJ1-1; TCRdb gives TRBD1 as the D gene, but with no DNA this cannot be confirmed. Germline CDR1 reads KGHSH; CDR2 reads LQKENI. The CDR3 contains 14 residues. The CDR3 reads CASSSMGENTEAFF.

This chain links TRBV6-6 with TRBJ1-1. CDR1 is MNHNY and CDR2 is SVGAGI in the germline V gene (reference sequence). This CDR3 has 12 residues. The chain's CDR3 is CASRYRNTEAFF.

The genes are TRBV5-6 and TRBJ2-2; the D call from TCRdb, TRBD2, cannot be confirmed without DNA. The germline CDR1 and CDR2 sequences are SGHDT and YYEEEE. This CDR3 spans 15 amino acids. The chain's CDR3 is CASSPGLPGTGELFF.

The rearrangement links TRBV4-1 to TRBJ2-2; the TRBD1 assignment by TCRdb is unverifiable without DNA. The length of the CDR3 is 17 residues. Germline-derived CDR1 and CDR2 are MGHRA and YSYEKL. CDR3 loop: CASSQDGPPADTGELFF.

The chain is built from TRBV28 and TRBJ2-3; there is no DNA to check the TCRdb D call of TRBD2. CDR3 size: 19 residues. Per the germline V gene, CDR1 is MDHEN and CDR2 is SYDVKM. The CDR3 protein is CASSRTQGASGPYTDTQYF. The full variable domain, with the rest looked up from reference TRBV28 and TRBJ2-3, is DVKVTQSSRYLVKRTGEKVFLECVQDMDHENMFWYRQDPGLGLRLIYFSYDVKMKEKGDIPEGYSVSREKKERFSLILESASTNQTSMYLCASSRTQGASGPYTDTQYFGPGTRLTVL.

Frequency places this clonotype as medium-sized. This chain connects TRBV3-1 to TRBJ1-1. From germline, CDR1 is LGHDT and CDR2 YNNKEL (reference sequence). There are 14 residues in the CDR3. The CDR3 protein is CASSQDLQSGTAFF.

The chain uses TRBV5-1 and TRBJ1-5. This CDR3 spans 13 amino acids. Germline V gene lookup returns CDR1 SGHRS and CDR2 YFSETQ. CDR3 protein: CASREGPEQPQHF. The full variable domain, completed using reference TRBV5-1 and TRBJ1-5, is KAGVTQTPRYLIKTRGQQVTLSCSPISGHRSVSWYQQTPGQGLQFLFEYFSETQRNKGNFPGRFSGRQFSNSRSEMNVSTLELGDSALYLCASREGPEQPQHFGDGTRLSIL.

Its frequency marks this clonotype as medium-sized. The rearrangement links TRBV5-1 to TRBJ1-4; TCRdb picks TRBD1, but there is no DNA to check that call. The germline V gene has CDR1 SGHRS and CDR2 YFSETQ. This CDR3 spans 14 amino acids. The CDR3 is CASSQGPSSEKLFF. The full variable domain, its missing parts supplied by reference TRBV5-1 and TRBJ1-4, is KAGVTQTPRYLIKTRGQQVTLSCSPISGHRSVSWYQQTPGQGLQFLFEYFSETQRNKGNFPGRFSGRQFSNSRSEMNVSTLELGDSALYLCASSQGPSSEKLFFGSGTQLSVL.

The chain is built from TRBV29-1 and TRBJ1-1; there is no DNA to check the TCRdb D call of TRBD1. The CDR3 is 16 residues long. CDR1 is SQVTM and CDR2 is ANQGSEA in the germline V gene. The CDR3 region is CSVVPYGGALSTEAFF.

This clonotype registers medium-sized by frequency. The J gene is TRBJ1-3, the V gene TRBV20-1. CDR1 and CDR2 from the germline V gene are DFQATT and SNEGSKA (reference sequence). This CDR3 comprises 12 residues. CDR3 residues: CSALRSGNTIYF.

CDR3 sequence: CASSFGPHNEQFF. The chain uses TRBV5-6 and TRBJ2-1. Germline V CDR1 and CDR2: SGHDT, YYEEEE. The CDR3 consists of 13 residues.

V usage is TRBV5-1 and J usage is TRBJ1-1; TCRdb returns TRBD1, unconfirmable since there is no DNA. This CDR3 is 16 amino acids long. Germline V gene sequence: CDR1 SGHRS, CDR2 YFSETQ. This chain's CDR3 is CASSQTPGTGLTEAFF.

The V call is TRBV5-1, the J call TRBJ1-1; TCRdb returns TRBD1, unconfirmable since there is no DNA. CDR3 length: 14 residues. Germline V lookup: CDR1 SGHRS, CDR2 YFSETQ. The CDR3 reads CASSLGGRGTEAFF.

The chain joins TRBV29-1 to TRBJ1-2; TCRdb names TRBD1, which stays unverified in the absence of DNA. Germline CDR1 SQVTM, CDR2 ANQGSEA. This CDR3 comprises 14 residues. The CDR3 reads CSAKADRGLYGYTF. Together with reference TRBV29-1 and TRBJ1-2, the CDR3 gives the full variable domain: SAVISQKPSRDICQRGTSLTIQCQVDSQVTMMFWYRQQPGQSLTLIATANQGSEATYESGFVIDKFPISRPNLTFSTLTVSNMSPEDSSIYLCSAKADRGLYGYTFGSGTRLTVV.

The rearrangement joins TRBV7-8 to TRBJ1-3; TCRdb calls TRBD1, which cannot be checked without DNA. The V gene's germline CDR1 is SGHVS and CDR2 FQNEAQ. The CDR3 contains 14 residues. The CDR3 loop is CASSLMGPGNTIYF.

The J gene is TRBJ1-5, the V gene TRBV2. This CDR3 has 12 residues. Germline V lookup: CDR1 SNHLY, CDR2 FYNNEI. CDR3: CASSDPNQPQHF.

The rearrangement uses TRBV12-3 or TRBV12-4 and TRBJ1-1; with no DNA, the TCRdb D assignment of TRBD1 cannot be verified. CDR3 length: 14 amino acids. The CDR3 loop is CASSLQGMNTEAFF.

The chain carries TRBV18 and TRBJ1-2; TCRdb reports TRBD1, a call that lacks DNA to check it against. Per germline, CDR1 KGHSH and CDR2 LQKENI. This CDR3 region has 13 residues. The CDR3 region is CASSFSGTAGYTF.

The V and J genes are TRBV7-2 and TRBJ2-5; TCRdb picks TRBD1, but there is no DNA to check that call. The germline V gene encodes CDR1 SGHTA and CDR2 FQGNSA. This CDR3 comprises 13 residues. The CDR3 loop is CASSHQGGETQYF.